This passage covers 4 T cell receptor beta chains from one sample sequenced in a study of T cell changes during pregnancy in multiple sclerosis. Sequencing was performed with immunoSEQ multiplex PCR; in TCRdb, only in-frame clones are kept and a portion is missing. The sample lists 20,000 to 25,000 clones, about 90% occurring once. Sample: CD4+ T cells from peripheral blood mononuclear cells, taken in the third trimester of pregnancy. The receptors were gathered from a female donor in good health, enrolled as a control in a pregnancy study.

The V call is TRBV7-3, the J call TRBJ2-3, with 10 bases identical to TRBD2. Germline V gene data show CDR1 as SGHTA and CDR2 as FQGTGA. Trimming took 2 bases from V and 1 from J; bases not matched to a gene: 3. The CDR3 extends over 16 amino acids. The CDR3 sequence is CASSLGLAGGTDTQYF. CDR3 nucleotides: TGTGCCAGCAGCTTAGGTCTAGCGGGAGGCACAGATACGCAGTATTTT.

The rearrangement uses TRBV7-8 and TRBJ1-5; D call uncertain. Germline CDR1 reads SGHVS; CDR2 reads FQNEAQ. The CDR3 extends over 16 amino acids. The V end was cut by 1 base, the J end by 2 bases, with 12 bases between. The DNA of the CDR3 is TGTGCCAGCAGCTTAGTTTCGGGGAACGGCAATCAGCCCCAGCATTTT. Its protein is CASSLVSGNGNQPQHF.

The chain couples TRBV5-6 to TRBJ2-7; 9 nucleotides match TRBD1. The V and J ends lost 0 bases and 6 bases, in that order; junction bases with no gene match: 7. Germline loops: CDR1 SGHDT, CDR2 YYEEEE. This CDR3 spans 15 amino acids. The CDR3 is CASSLAGQGTGEQYF. The CDR3 nucleotides are TGTGCCAGCAGCTTGGCCGGACAGGGGACGGGCGAGCAGTACTTC.

This sequence joins TRBV19 and TRBJ2-2; TRBD1 matches at 8 bases. The germline CDR1 and CDR2 sequences are LNHDA and SQIVND (reference sequence). This CDR3 has 18 amino acids. V dropped 7 bases and J dropped 4; count of bases not matched to a gene: 17. The CDR3 is CASNEGAGTGPGTGELFF. The CDR3 DNA sequence: TGTGCCAGTAACGAGGGGGCCGGGACAGGCCCCGGCACCGGGGAGCTGTTTTTT.